The sequence of this TCR beta chain was determined in a study of blood T cell repertoires in COVID-19. Participants spanned ages about 18 to 89 years and resided in roughly 26 US areas. TCRdb's copy holds only in-frame clones and misses some; the assay was immunoSEQ multiplex PCR. The sample consists of 200,000 to 300,000 clones, approximately 90% of them appearing once. V gave up 5 bases and J gave up 6 bases; unmatched junction bases: 5. The length of the CDR3 is 14 residues. Germline V lookup: CDR1 LNHDA, CDR2 SQIVND (reference sequence). The specimen was PBMCs or T cells enriched from blood (not recorded which). The genes are TRBV19 and TRBJ2-2; 8 nucleotides align to TRBD2. The TCR sequence derives from a woman between 25 and 40 years old who had recovered from COVID-19. The chain's CDR3 is CASSPRGLAGELFF. The CDR3 DNA is TGTGCCAGTAGTCCCCGGGGACTAGCCGGGGAGCTGTTTTTT.